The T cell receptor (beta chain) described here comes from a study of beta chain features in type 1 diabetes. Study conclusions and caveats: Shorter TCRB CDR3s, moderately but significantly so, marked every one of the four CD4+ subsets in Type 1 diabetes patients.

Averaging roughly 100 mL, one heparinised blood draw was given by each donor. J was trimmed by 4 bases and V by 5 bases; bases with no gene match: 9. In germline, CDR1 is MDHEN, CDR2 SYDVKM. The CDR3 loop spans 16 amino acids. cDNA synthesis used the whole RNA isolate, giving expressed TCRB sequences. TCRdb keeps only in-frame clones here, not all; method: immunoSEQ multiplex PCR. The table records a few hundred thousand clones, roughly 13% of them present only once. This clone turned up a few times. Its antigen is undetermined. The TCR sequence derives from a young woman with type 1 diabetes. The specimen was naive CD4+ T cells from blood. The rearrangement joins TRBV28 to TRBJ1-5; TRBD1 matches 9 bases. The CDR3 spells CASSPSSGQGNQPQHF. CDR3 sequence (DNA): TGTGCCAGCAGTCCCTCAAGCGGACAGGGGAATCAGCCCCAGCATTTT.